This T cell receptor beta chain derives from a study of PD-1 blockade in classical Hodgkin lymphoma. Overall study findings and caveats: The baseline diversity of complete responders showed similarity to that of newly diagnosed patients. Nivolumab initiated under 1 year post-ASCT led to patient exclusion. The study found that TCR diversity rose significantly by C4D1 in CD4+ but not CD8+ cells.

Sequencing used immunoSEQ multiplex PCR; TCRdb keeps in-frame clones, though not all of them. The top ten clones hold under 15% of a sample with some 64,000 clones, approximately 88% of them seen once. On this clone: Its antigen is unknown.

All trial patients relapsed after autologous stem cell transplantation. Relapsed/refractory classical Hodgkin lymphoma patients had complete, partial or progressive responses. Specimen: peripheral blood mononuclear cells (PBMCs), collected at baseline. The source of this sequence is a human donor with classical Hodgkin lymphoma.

CDR3 nucleotides: TGTGCCTGGAGTCAACGGCGCAATGAGCAGTTCTTC. It is translated as CAWSQRRNEQFF. The genes are TRBV30 and TRBJ2-1; D uncertain. CDR3 length: 12 residues. V was cut by 2 bases and J by 6 bases, with 8 bases left in between. CDR1 is GTSNPN and CDR2 is SVGIG in the germline V gene (reference sequence). The variable domain in full, completed from reference TRBV30 and TRBJ2-1, reads SQTIHQWPATLVQPVGSPLSLECTVEGTSNPNLYWYRQAAGRGLQLLFYSVGIGQISSEVPQNLSASRPQDRQFILSSKKLLLSDSGFYLCAWSQRRNEQFFGPGTRLTVL.